This is a list of T cell receptor beta chains from one sample in a study of tumor and adjacent non-tumor tissue in lung cancer. TCRdb reanalysed the multiplex PCR reads using MiXCR and keeps one entry per CDR3 protein. This sample has some 78,000 distinct CDR3 sequences, with 75% to 90% found just once. Specimen: lung tumor tissue. The receptors originated from a woman aged 45 to 65 with non-small cell lung cancer. CDR3s include the opening cysteine and the closing phenylalanine or tryptophan. D genes are given only for firm matches. Rows may omit the clone size; those that give it use once, few, many or a size class.

>-|TRBV6-2/TRBV6-3|-|TRBJ2-7
CASSYMGWREQYF
TGTGCCAGCAGTTACATGGGTTGGAGGGAGCAGTACTTC
>-|TRBV11-1|-|TRBJ2-7
CASSPRVLKGEQYF
TGCGCCAGCAGCCCGAGGGTCCTAAAAGGGGAGCAGTACTTC
>-|TRBV12-3/TRBV12-4|many|TRBJ1-6
CASTQFAENSPLHF
TGTGCCAGCACTCAATTTGCCGAAAATTCACCCCTCCACTTT
>-|TRBV20-1|-|TRBJ2-7
CSARNMEALFYEQYF
TGCAGTGCTAGAAACATGGAGGCCCTTTTCTACGAGCAGTACTTC
>TRBD1|TRBV6-1|-|TRBJ2-2
CASRKGQGVSGELLF
TGTGCCAGCAGAAAGGGACAGGGAGTGTCCGGGGAGCTGTTATTT
>TRBD2|TRBV19|once|TRBJ2-1
CASSISRYSGVHNEQFF
TGTGCCAGTAGTATCTCTCGGTATAGCGGGGTCCACAATGAGCAGTTCTTC
>TRBD2|TRBV29-1|-|TRBJ2-7
CSVMGREGHEQYF
TGCAGCGTAATGGGACGGGAGGGCCATGAGCAGTACTTC
>-|TRBV20-1|-|TRBJ1-1
CSTRGDQVELDTEAFF
TGCAGTACTAGAGGGGACCAGGTGGAGTTGGACACTGAAGCTTTCTTT
>-|TRBV5-4|once|TRBJ1-1
CASSLVGNAEASF
TGTGCCAGCAGCTTGGTTGGGAACGCTGAAGCTTCCTTT
>-|TRBV20-1|-|TRBJ2-2
CSARDNRGNPGDLFF
TGCAGTGCTAGAGATAATAGGGGAAACCCCGGGGACCTGTTTTTT
>-|TRBV12-3/TRBV12-4|-|TRBJ1-6
CASTQFAESSPLHF
TGTGCCAGTACTCAATTTGCCGAAAGTTCACCCCTCCACTTT
>-|TRBV11-1|-|TRBJ2-1
CAISLPPLNEQFF
TGTGCCATCAGCCTACCTCCGCTGAATGAGCAGTTCTTC
>TRBD2|TRBV20-1|-|TRBJ2-3
CSAAGTSMTYTQYF
TGCAGTGCGGCCGGGACTAGTATGACATATACACAATATTTT
>-|TRBV20-1|-|TRBJ2-7
CSARVFGTGAYEQYF
TGCAGTGCTAGAGTTTTCGGGACTGGAGCCTACGAGCAGTACTTC
>-|TRBV20-1|-|TRBJ2-2
CGAAVGNTGELLF
TGCGGTGCCGCCGTGGGGAACACCGGGGAGCTGTTATTT
>-|TRBV18|few|TRBJ1-4
CASSPPGDNEKLFF
TGTGCCAGCTCACCACCGGGAGACAATGAAAAACTGTTTTTT
>TRBD1|TRBV12-3/TRBV12-4|-|TRBJ2-1
CASYIQDRESEQFF
TGTGCCAGCTATATCCAGGACAGGGAAAGTGAACAGTTCTTC
>-|TRBV12-3/TRBV12-4|-|TRBJ2-3
CANSLETLSTDTQYF
TGTGCCAACAGTTTGGAGACACTAAGCACAGATACGCAGTATTTC
>-|TRBV6-2/TRBV6-3|once|TRBJ2-2
CASCYMNTGELFF
TGTGCCAGTTGTTATATGAACACCGGGGAGCTGTTTTTT
>-|TRBV6-6|-|TRBJ2-1
CASSYLAGTAYIEQFF
TGTGCGAGCAGTTACCTGGCGGGGACCGCCTACATTGAGCAGTTCTTC
>-|TRBV6-1|-|TRBJ2-2
CARSQRSAANTGELFF
TGTGCCAGGAGTCAAAGATCTGCAGCGAACACTGGGGAGCTGTTTTTT
>TRBD2|TRBV29-1|few|TRBJ2-3
CSSVSGDLGTQYF
TGTAGTTCAGTCAGCGGGGACCTCGGAACGCAGTATTTT
>-|TRBV11-2|-|TRBJ2-1
CANSPSGYEQFF
TGTGCCAACAGCCCCTCAGGTTATGAGCAGTTCTTC
>TRBD1|TRBV12-3/TRBV12-4|once|TRBJ1-3
CASSLSTGDDSENTIYF
TGTGCCAGCAGTTTATCCACAGGGGACGACTCTGAAAACACCATATATTTT
>-|TRBV11-2|once|TRBJ2-2
CGGSKNWDAGELFF
TGTGGCGGCAGCAAAAACTGGGACGCCGGGGAGCTGTTTTTT
>-|TRBV11-2|-|TRBJ2-7
CACSFGTWVTYGQYF
TGTGCCTGCAGCTTCGGGACATGGGTTACCTACGGGCAGTACTTC
>-|TRBV20-1|-|TRBJ2-1
CSVPTGEHNEQFF
TGCAGTGTTCCCACTGGTGAGCACAATGAGCAGTTCTTC
>-|TRBV20-1|-|TRBJ2-6
CSAPSSRSSGANVLTF
TGCAGTGCTCCTTCGTCAAGGAGCTCTGGGGCCAACGTCCTGACTTTC
>TRBD2|TRBV20-1|-|TRBJ2-3
CSASPISGWSTDMQYF
TGCAGTGCTAGCCCAATTAGCGGGTGGAGCACAGATATGCAGTATTTT
>-|TRBV4-1|-|TRBJ2-7
CTSSQEATSYEQCF
TGCACCAGCAGCCAAGAGGCCACTAGCTATGAGCAGTGCTTC
>-|TRBV29-1|-|TRBJ2-1
CSAVGTELFF
TGCAGCGCCGTCGGTACTGAGCTGTTCTTC
>-|TRBV4-2|once|TRBJ2-3
CVSSQVGGARGTDTQYF
TGTGTCAGCAGCCAAGTGGGGGGAGCCAGGGGTACAGATACGCAGTACTTT
>-|TRBV10-2|-|TRBJ2-3
CTSSDVGQSTDTQYF
TGCACCAGCAGCGATGTGGGGCAGAGCACAGATACGCAGTATTTT
>-|TRBV7-8|-|TRBJ1-4
CSSSPRGALLPGGKKLFF
TGTTCCAGCAGCCCGCGGGGGGCTCTTCTCCCGGGAGGGAAAAAACTGTTTTTT
>-|TRBV20-1|-|TRBJ2-5
CSATKPTGNGETQYF
TGCAGCGCCACCAAACCGACGGGGAACGGCGAGACCCAGTACTTC
>-|TRBV6-5|-|TRBJ2-7
CASRPLLRNSYEKYF
TGTGCCAGCAGGCCCTTATTGCGGAACTCCTACGAGAAGTATTTC
>TRBD2|TRBV9|-|TRBJ2-3
CASSGTSGSTDTQYF
TGTGCCAGCAGCGGGACTAGCGGGAGCACAGATACGCAGTATTTT
>-|TRBV29-1|once|TRBJ2-5
CSVDFGSQGTQYF
TGCAGCGTTGATTTCGGTAGCCAAGGGACCCAGTACTTC
>TRBD2|TRBV7-9|once|TRBJ2-5
CASSPRGLARETLYF
TGTGCTAGCAGCCCCCGTGGACTAGCGCGAGAGACCCTATACTTC
>-|TRBV6-1|-|TRBJ1-4
CASNAPLIPTNEKLFF
TGTGCCAGCAACGCCCCCCTGATCCCAACTAATGAAAAACTGTTTTTT
>TRBD1|TRBV29-1|-|TRBJ1-1
CSVMTGSSTQAFF
TGCAGCGTCATGACAGGGTCGAGCACTCAAGCTTTCTTT
>-|TRBV12-3/TRBV12-4|-|TRBJ2-5
CASNIRDQEIQYF
TGTGCCAGCAATATTAGGGACCAAGAGATCCAGTACTTC
>-|TRBV10-2|-|TRBJ2-1
CACREGQGEHFF
TGCGCCTGCAGGGAAGGGCAGGGTGAGCATTTCTTC
>-|TRBV6-1|-|TRBJ2-2
CASSVGAANAGELFF
TGTGCCAGCAGTGTTGGCGCCGCGAACGCCGGGGAGCTGTTTTTT
>-|TRBV20-1|-|TRBJ2-3
CSARDPRGGLADTQYF
TGCAGTGCTAGAGATCCGCGAGGGGGGTTGGCAGATACGCAGTATTTT
>-|TRBV12-3/TRBV12-4|-|TRBJ1-1
CAGSLAENIEAFF
TGTGCCGGCAGTTTAGCTGAGAACATTGAAGCTTTCTTT
>-|TRBV20-1|many|TRBJ1-6
CSARDKTEAYNSPLHF
TGCAGTGCTAGAGATAAAACAGAGGCATATAATTCACCCCTCCACTTT
>-|TRBV20-1|-|TRBJ2-2
CSARISGNTGELLF
TGCAGTGCTAGAATTAGTGGGAACACCGGGGAGCTGTTATTT
>-|TRBV6-6|-|TRBJ2-1
CASTYFAGMTATFYNEQFF
TGTGCCAGTACTTACTTTGCCGGAATGACGGCTACCTTCTACAATGAGCAGTTCTTC